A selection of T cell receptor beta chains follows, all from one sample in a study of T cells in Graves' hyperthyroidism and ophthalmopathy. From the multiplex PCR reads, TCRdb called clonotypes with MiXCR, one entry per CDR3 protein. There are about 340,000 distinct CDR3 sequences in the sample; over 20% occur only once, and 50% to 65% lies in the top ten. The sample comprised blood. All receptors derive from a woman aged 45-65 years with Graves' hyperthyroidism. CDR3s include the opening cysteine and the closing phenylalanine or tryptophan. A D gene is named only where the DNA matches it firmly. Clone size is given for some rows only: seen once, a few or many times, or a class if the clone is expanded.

CDR3 protein: CASRPAGGAGGHNEQFF
CDR3 DNA: TGTGCCAGCAGGCCAGCTGGGGGCGCGGGGGGCCACAATGAGCAGTTCTTC
V gene: TRBV12-3/TRBV12-4
clone size: many
J gene: TRBJ2-1
D gene: TRBD2

CDR3 protein: CSARGVQGRAGNQPQHF
CDR3 DNA: TGCAGTGCTAGAGGGGTCCAGGGGCGGGCTGGCAATCAGCCCCAGCATTTT
V gene: TRBV20-1
clone size: -
J gene: TRBJ1-5
D gene: -

CDR3 protein: CSVLRAVGTEAFF
CDR3 DNA: TGCAGCGTCCTCAGGGCGGTTGGCACTGAAGCTTTCTTT
V gene: TRBV29-1
clone size: -
J gene: TRBJ1-1
D gene: -

CDR3 protein: CSVARDSTDTQYF
CDR3 DNA: TGCAGCGTCGCAAGGGACTCGACAGATACGCAGTATTTT
V gene: TRBV29-1
clone size: many
J gene: TRBJ2-3
D gene: -

CDR3 protein: CASSQTGRNSPLHF
CDR3 DNA: TGTGCCAGCAGCCAGACAGGGCGGAATTCACCCCTCCACTTT
V gene: TRBV14
clone size: -
J gene: TRBJ1-6
D gene: TRBD1

CDR3 protein: CASSNTGYEQFF
CDR3 DNA: TGTGCCAGCAGCAACACAGGGTATGAGCAGTTCTTC
V gene: TRBV7-3
clone size: few
J gene: TRBJ2-1
D gene: -

CDR3 protein: CASSQDKPRDRGWREQFF
CDR3 DNA: TGCGCCAGCAGCCAAGATAAACCCAGGGACAGGGGGTGGCGTGAGCAGTTCTTC
V gene: TRBV4-1
clone size: few
J gene: TRBJ2-1
D gene: TRBD1

CDR3 protein: CSASIRTSSYEQYF
CDR3 DNA: TGCAGTGCTAGTATTCGGACTAGTAGCTACGAGCAGTACTTC
V gene: TRBV20-1
clone size: many
J gene: TRBJ2-7
D gene: TRBD2

CDR3 protein: CSARDPSGGARYEQYF
CDR3 DNA: TGCAGTGCTAGAGACCCTAGCGGGGGGGCGAGGTACGAGCAGTACTTC
V gene: TRBV20-1
clone size: many
J gene: TRBJ2-7
D gene: TRBD2

CDR3 protein: CSARDINMQGGSSGNTIYF
CDR3 DNA: TGCAGTGCTAGAGATATAAATATGCAGGGGGGGTCCTCTGGAAACACCATATATTTT
V gene: TRBV20-1
clone size: -
J gene: TRBJ1-3
D gene: TRBD1

CDR3 protein: CASSRTGGRAAEQYF
CDR3 DNA: TGCGCCAGCAGTCGGACAGGGGGCAGGGCCGCCGAGCAGTACTTC
V gene: TRBV5-1
clone size: many
J gene: TRBJ2-7
D gene: TRBD1

CDR3 protein: CASSQDRSYNSPLHF
CDR3 DNA: TGCGCCAGCAGCCAAGATCGGAGTTATAATTCACCCCTCCACTTT
V gene: TRBV4-1
clone size: -
J gene: TRBJ1-6
D gene: -

CDR3 protein: CASSLEGGQPQHF
CDR3 DNA: TGTGCCAGCAGCTTAGAAGGGGGGCAGCCCCAGCATTTT
V gene: TRBV7-9
clone size: -
J gene: TRBJ1-5
D gene: -

CDR3 protein: CASSRGEGQGAVDTQYF
CDR3 DNA: TGTGCCAGCAGCCGGGGGGAGGGACAGGGGGCGGTAGATACGCAGTATTTT
V gene: TRBV11-2
clone size: many
J gene: TRBJ2-3
D gene: TRBD1

CDR3 protein: CASSQDTGTKNTEAFF
CDR3 DNA: TGTGCCAGCAGCCAAGATACAGGGACTAAAAACACTGAAGCTTTCTTT
V gene: TRBV3-1
clone size: -
J gene: TRBJ1-1
D gene: -

CDR3 protein: CASSQDGLQDNEQFF
CDR3 DNA: TGTGCCAGCAGCCAAGATGGCCTTCAGGACAATGAGCAGTTCTTC
V gene: TRBV3-1
clone size: many
J gene: TRBJ2-1
D gene: -

CDR3 protein: CASSSGGQGGAEAFF
CDR3 DNA: TGCGCCAGCAGCTCCGGAGGACAGGGTGGCGCTGAAGCTTTCTTT
V gene: TRBV5-1
clone size: -
J gene: TRBJ1-1
D gene: TRBD1

CDR3 protein: CSARRDKSNQPQHF
CDR3 DNA: TGCAGTGCTAGAAGGGACAAGAGCAATCAGCCCCAGCATTTT
V gene: TRBV20-1
clone size: many
J gene: TRBJ1-5
D gene: -

CDR3 protein: CSARVTEAFF
CDR3 DNA: TGCAGTGCTAGAGTCACAGAAGCTTTCTTT
V gene: TRBV20-1
clone size: -
J gene: TRBJ1-1
D gene: -

CDR3 protein: CASSGGQYEQYF
CDR3 DNA: TGCGCCAGCAGCGGGGGACAGTACGAGCAGTACTTC
V gene: TRBV5-1
clone size: -
J gene: TRBJ2-7
D gene: TRBD1

CDR3 protein: CASSILVGAGANVLTF
CDR3 DNA: TGTGCCAGTAGTATTCTTGTAGGGGCTGGGGCCAACGTCCTGACTTTC
V gene: TRBV19
clone size: -
J gene: TRBJ2-6
D gene: -

CDR3 protein: CASSPVLGARLIEAFF
CDR3 DNA: TGTGCCAGCAGTCCCGTCTTGGGGGCGAGATTAATTGAAGCTTTCTTT
V gene: TRBV7-2
clone size: many
J gene: TRBJ1-1
D gene: -

CDR3 protein: CASSLEGQGKVRETQYF
CDR3 DNA: TGCGCCAGCAGCTTGGAGGGGCAGGGGAAGGTACGAGAGACCCAGTACTTC
V gene: TRBV5-1
clone size: many
J gene: TRBJ2-5
D gene: -

CDR3 protein: CASRTGRGTQYF
CDR3 DNA: TGTGCCAGCAGAACTGGTCGGGGTACGCAGTATTTT
V gene: TRBV12-3/TRBV12-4
clone size: many
J gene: TRBJ2-3
D gene: -

CDR3 protein: CASSRPGQGPYEQYF
CDR3 DNA: TGTGCCAGCAGCCGTCCGGGACAGGGTCCCTACGAGCAGTACTTC
V gene: TRBV14
clone size: -
J gene: TRBJ2-7
D gene: TRBD1

CDR3 protein: CASSPYGQGDSYEQYF
CDR3 DNA: TGTGCCAGCAGTCCCTACGGACAGGGTGACTCCTACGAGCAGTACTTC
V gene: TRBV28
clone size: many
J gene: TRBJ2-7
D gene: TRBD1

CDR3 protein: CASSLGDRGRNEQYF
CDR3 DNA: TGTGCCAGCAGCTTGGGGGACAGGGGGCGAAATGAGCAGTACTTC
V gene: TRBV5-4
clone size: -
J gene: TRBJ2-7
D gene: TRBD1

CDR3 protein: CSVALGDTTYEQYF
CDR3 DNA: TGCAGCGTCGCGCTGGGGGACACCACCTACGAGCAGTACTTC
V gene: TRBV29-1
clone size: many
J gene: TRBJ2-7
D gene: -

CDR3 protein: CASSLVHTSGPGELFF
CDR3 DNA: TGTGCCAGCAGCTTGGTACATACTAGTGGACCCGGGGAGCTGTTTTTT
V gene: TRBV5-8
clone size: few
J gene: TRBJ2-2
D gene: -

CDR3 protein: CAWSLSGARQETQYF
CDR3 DNA: TGTGCCTGGAGTCTTAGCGGGGCCCGCCAAGAGACCCAGTACTTC
V gene: TRBV30
clone size: many
J gene: TRBJ2-5
D gene: TRBD2

CDR3 protein: CASREGGSTYNEQFF
CDR3 DNA: TGTGCCAGCAGGGAAGGGGGCTCCACCTACAATGAGCAGTTCTTC
V gene: TRBV28
clone size: many
J gene: TRBJ2-1
D gene: TRBD1

CDR3 protein: CSARDLVGRKSYNEQFF
CDR3 DNA: TGCAGTGCTAGAGATCTAGTGGGGCGGAAATCCTACAATGAGCAGTTCTTC
V gene: TRBV20-1
clone size: many
J gene: TRBJ2-1
D gene: -

CDR3 protein: CASSAGQGAAEQYF
CDR3 DNA: TGTGCCAGCAGTGCCGGACAGGGGGCGGCCGAGCAGTACTTC
V gene: TRBV27
clone size: -
J gene: TRBJ2-7
D gene: TRBD1

CDR3 protein: CASSALADNEQFF
CDR3 DNA: TGTGCCAGCTCCGCCCTAGCGGACAATGAGCAGTTCTTC
V gene: TRBV18
clone size: many
J gene: TRBJ2-1
D gene: TRBD2

CDR3 protein: CSVVEPNYGYTF
CDR3 DNA: TGCAGCGTTGTAGAGCCGAACTATGGCTACACCTTC
V gene: TRBV29-1
clone size: -
J gene: TRBJ1-2
D gene: -

CDR3 protein: CASSEQGFFNEQFF
CDR3 DNA: TGTGCCAGCAGTGAGCAGGGTTTTTTTAATGAGCAGTTCTTC
V gene: TRBV2
clone size: -
J gene: TRBJ2-1
D gene: -

CDR3 protein: CASSPATGGVSGYTF
CDR3 DNA: TGTGCCAGCTCACCGGCGACAGGGGGCGTTTCGGGCTACACCTTC
V gene: TRBV18
clone size: many
J gene: TRBJ1-2
D gene: TRBD1

CDR3 protein: CSARKDSSEAAFF
CDR3 DNA: TGCAGTGCTAGGAAGGACAGCTCGGAGGCGGCTTTCTTT
V gene: TRBV20-1
clone size: many
J gene: TRBJ1-1
D gene: -

CDR3 protein: CASSDRGLTARDEQFF
CDR3 DNA: TGTGCCAGCAGTGATCGGGGTCTCACAGCTCGGGATGAGCAGTTCTTC
V gene: TRBV2
clone size: -
J gene: TRBJ2-1
D gene: -

CDR3 protein: CASRESRGTDTQYF
CDR3 DNA: TGTGCCAGCAGGGAGAGCAGGGGAACAGATACGCAGTATTTT
V gene: TRBV6-1
clone size: many
J gene: TRBJ2-3
D gene: -

CDR3 protein: CASSPISPGSFGNTIYF
CDR3 DNA: TGTGCCAGCAGCCCAATCTCTCCAGGGAGCTTTGGAAACACCATATATTTT
V gene: TRBV9
clone size: few
J gene: TRBJ1-3
D gene: -

CDR3 protein: CASSYLGQGRRETQYF
CDR3 DNA: TGTGCCAGCAGTTACTTGGGACAGGGAAGGCGAGAGACCCAGTACTTC
V gene: TRBV11-2
clone size: -
J gene: TRBJ2-5
D gene: TRBD1

CDR3 protein: CASSIFPGNQETQYF
CDR3 DNA: TGTGCCAGTAGTATTTTTCCTGGGAATCAAGAGACCCAGTACTTC
V gene: TRBV19
clone size: few
J gene: TRBJ2-5
D gene: -

CDR3 protein: CASGYREGQPQHF
CDR3 DNA: TGTGCTAGTGGTTACAGGGAAGGTCAGCCCCAGCATTTT
V gene: TRBV12-5
clone size: -
J gene: TRBJ1-5
D gene: -

CDR3 protein: CASIGGTSKETQYF
CDR3 DNA: TGTGCCAGCATTGGCGGGACTAGTAAAGAGACCCAGTACTTC
V gene: TRBV2
clone size: -
J gene: TRBJ2-5
D gene: TRBD2

CDR3 protein: CASSLSRSLGSYIEQFF
CDR3 DNA: TGTGCCAGCAGTTTATCGAGATCGCTGGGCTCCTACATTGAGCAGTTCTTC
V gene: TRBV27
clone size: -
J gene: TRBJ2-1
D gene: -

CDR3 protein: CASKIAAIGVSQQFF
CDR3 DNA: TGTGCCAGCAAGATAGCGGCGATAGGAGTTTCCCAGCAGTTCTTC
V gene: TRBV6-2/TRBV6-3
clone size: many
J gene: TRBJ2-1
D gene: -

CDR3 protein: CSAISGYNEQFF
CDR3 DNA: TGCAGTGCGATTTCCGGATACAATGAGCAGTTCTTC
V gene: TRBV20-1
clone size: -
J gene: TRBJ2-1
D gene: -

CDR3 protein: CASRKGGGSGSGEQYF
CDR3 DNA: TGCGCCAGCAGAAAAGGAGGAGGTAGCGGGAGTGGCGAGCAGTACTTC
V gene: TRBV5-1
clone size: few
J gene: TRBJ2-7
D gene: TRBD2

CDR3 protein: CASSVPGGAETQYF
CDR3 DNA: TGTGCCAGCAGCGTACCTGGAGGGGCAGAGACCCAGTACTTC
V gene: TRBV9
clone size: few
J gene: TRBJ2-5
D gene: -

CDR3 protein: CASSEGAGSNQPQHF
CDR3 DNA: TGTGCCAGCAGCGAGGGGGCGGGTAGCAATCAGCCCCAGCATTTT
V gene: TRBV3-1
clone size: few
J gene: TRBJ1-5
D gene: TRBD1

CDR3 protein: CASSYSWTSGRYEQYF
CDR3 DNA: TGTGCCAGCAGTTACTCTTGGACTAGCGGGAGGTACGAGCAGTACTTC
V gene: TRBV2
clone size: -
J gene: TRBJ2-7
D gene: TRBD2